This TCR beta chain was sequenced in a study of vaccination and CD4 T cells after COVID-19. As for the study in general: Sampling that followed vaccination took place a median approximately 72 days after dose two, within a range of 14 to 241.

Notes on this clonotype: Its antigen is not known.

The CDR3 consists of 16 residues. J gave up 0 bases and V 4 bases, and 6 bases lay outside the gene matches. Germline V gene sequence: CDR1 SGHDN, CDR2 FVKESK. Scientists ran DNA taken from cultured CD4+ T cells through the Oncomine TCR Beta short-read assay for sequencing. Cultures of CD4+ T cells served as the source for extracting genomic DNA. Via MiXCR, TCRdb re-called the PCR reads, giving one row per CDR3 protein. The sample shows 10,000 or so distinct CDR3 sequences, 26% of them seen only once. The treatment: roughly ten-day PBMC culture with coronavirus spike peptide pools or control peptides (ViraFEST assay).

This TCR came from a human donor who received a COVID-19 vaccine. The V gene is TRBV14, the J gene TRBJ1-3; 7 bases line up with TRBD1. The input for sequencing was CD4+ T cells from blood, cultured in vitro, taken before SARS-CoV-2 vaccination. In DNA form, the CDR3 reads TGTGCCAGCAGCCGGGGACAGTCCCTCTCTGGAAACACCATATATTTT. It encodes CASSRGQSLSGNTIYF.